This TCR beta chain stems from a study of T-cell reconstitution after alpha-beta-depleted transplantation in children. Findings of the study overall: Two months or so post-transplant, alpha-beta T cells reportedly derived from several hundred expanded graft clones. From surviving recipient T cells and thymic progenitors came the high day-60 TCRbeta diversity observed in some patients.

V was pared by 4 bases and J by 1 base, with 11 bases between. CDR1 is SGHRS, CDR2 YFSETQ, per germline. This CDR3 is 15 amino acids long. Unique molecular identifiers featured in how the TCRbeta library was prepared. TCRdb re-called the PCR reads with MiXCR, one entry per CDR3 protein. The sample contains hundreds of thousands of distinct CDR3 sequences, about 17% of which appear only once. As regards this clonotype: The antigen remains undetermined.

The chain employs TRBV5-1 and TRBJ2-2; D might be TRBD1 (5 bases). The sequenced sample was PBMCs, mostly from graft donor cells, obtained 360 days after TCRalphabeta/CD19-depleted stem cell transplant. The TCR originated in a boy younger than two who had a stem cell transplant for Wiskott-Aldrich syndrome, so the T cells may come from the graft donor. The CDR3 region has the DNA TGCGCCAGCAGCCCACCCCAGGGGAACACCGGGGAGCTGTTTTTT. Residues: CASSPPQGNTGELFF.